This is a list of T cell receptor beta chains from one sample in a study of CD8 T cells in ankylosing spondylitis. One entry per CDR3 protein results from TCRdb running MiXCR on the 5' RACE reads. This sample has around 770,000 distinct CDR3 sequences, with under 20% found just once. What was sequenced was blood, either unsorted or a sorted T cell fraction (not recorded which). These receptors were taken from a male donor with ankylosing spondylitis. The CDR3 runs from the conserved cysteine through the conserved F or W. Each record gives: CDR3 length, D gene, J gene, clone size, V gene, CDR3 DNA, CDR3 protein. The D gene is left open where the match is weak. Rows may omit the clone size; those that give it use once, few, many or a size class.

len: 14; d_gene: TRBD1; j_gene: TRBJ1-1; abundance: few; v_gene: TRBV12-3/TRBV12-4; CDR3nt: TGTGCCAGCAGTTTTGCAGGGGGTTTCACTGAAGCTTTCTTT; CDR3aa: CASSFAGGFTEAFF
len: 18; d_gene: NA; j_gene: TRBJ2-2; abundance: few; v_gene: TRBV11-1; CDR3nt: TGTGCCAGCAACCTTTTTGGGGCGGCAGCCTCGAACACCGGGGAGCTGTTTTTT; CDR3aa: CASNLFGAAASNTGELFF
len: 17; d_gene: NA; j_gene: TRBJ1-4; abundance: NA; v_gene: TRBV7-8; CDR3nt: TGTGCCAGCAGCTTAGTTGGCCGCAGCAAGTTTAATGAAAAACTGTTTTTT; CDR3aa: CASSLVGRSKFNEKLFF
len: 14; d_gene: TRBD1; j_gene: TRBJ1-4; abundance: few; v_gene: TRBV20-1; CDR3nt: TGCAGTGCTAGTACCGGGACAGTTAATGAAAAACTGTTTTTT; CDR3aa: CSASTGTVNEKLFF
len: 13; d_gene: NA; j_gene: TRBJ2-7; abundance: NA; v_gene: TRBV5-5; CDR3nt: TGTGCCAGCAGCTTGCAGGGCGTCCCCGAGCAGTACTTC; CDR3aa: CASSLQGVPEQYF
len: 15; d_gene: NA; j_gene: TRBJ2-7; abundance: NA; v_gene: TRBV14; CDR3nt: TGTGCCAGCAGCCAAGATCGGGGATACGTCGGCGAGCAGTACTTC; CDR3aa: CASSQDRGYVGEQYF
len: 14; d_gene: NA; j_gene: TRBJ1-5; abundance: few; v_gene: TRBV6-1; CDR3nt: TGTGCCAGCAGTGAGTCAGGACGGGGTCAGCCCCAGCATTTT; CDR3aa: CASSESGRGQPQHF
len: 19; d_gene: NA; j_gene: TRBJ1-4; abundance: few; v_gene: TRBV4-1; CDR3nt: TGCGCCAGCAGCCAAGTCTTCGTAGGCAGTCGGGCAACTAATGAAAAACTGTTTTTT; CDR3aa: CASSQVFVGSRATNEKLFF
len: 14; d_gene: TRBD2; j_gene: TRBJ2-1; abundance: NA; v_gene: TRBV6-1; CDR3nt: TGTTCCAGCAGAGGACTAGCGGGAGTAGAGGAGCAGTTCTTC; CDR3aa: CSSRGLAGVEEQFF
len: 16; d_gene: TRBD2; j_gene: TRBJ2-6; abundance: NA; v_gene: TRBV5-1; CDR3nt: TGCGCCAGCAGCTTGGCCGGGGGGAATGGGGCCAACGTCCTGACTTTC; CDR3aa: CASSLAGGNGANVLTF
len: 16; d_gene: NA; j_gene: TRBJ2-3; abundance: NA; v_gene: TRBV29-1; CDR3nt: TGCAGCGTTGATCCCGCGGATTATAGGGTTCCAGATACGCAGTATTTT; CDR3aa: CSVDPADYRVPDTQYF
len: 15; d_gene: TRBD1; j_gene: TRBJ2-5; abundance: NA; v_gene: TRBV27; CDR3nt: TGTGCCAGCAGTTTCGCGACAGGGGGCCAGGAGACCCAGTACTTC; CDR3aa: CASSFATGGQETQYF
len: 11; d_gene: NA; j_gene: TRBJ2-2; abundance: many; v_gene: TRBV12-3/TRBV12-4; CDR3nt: TGTGCCAGCAGCCCCCCCGGGGAGCTGTTTTTT; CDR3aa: CASSPPGELFF
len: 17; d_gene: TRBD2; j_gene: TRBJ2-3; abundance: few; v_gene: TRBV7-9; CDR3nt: TGTGCCAGCAGCTTAGAAGGACTAGCGGGGCCTACAGATACGCAGTATTTT; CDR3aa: CASSLEGLAGPTDTQYF
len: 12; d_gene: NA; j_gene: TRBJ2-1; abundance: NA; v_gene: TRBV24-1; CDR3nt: TGTGCCACCATATCCCCCAACAATGAGCAGTTCTTC; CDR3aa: CATISPNNEQFF
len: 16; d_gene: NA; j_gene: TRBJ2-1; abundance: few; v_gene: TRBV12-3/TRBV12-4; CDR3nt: TGTGCCAGCAGTTTAGCCCGGGACCGCGGCTACAATGAGCAGTTCTTC; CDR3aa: CASSLARDRGYNEQFF